The clone carrying this T cell receptor beta chain occurred many times. Its target is not known. From germline, CDR1 is SGHRS and CDR2 YFSETQ. This CDR3 comprises 12 residues. Trimming stripped 0 bases from V and 11 bases from J, with 11 bases between. This sample was taken from a study of T-cell memory formation after mild COVID-19. Study conclusions and caveats: Some clones that responded were present in memory (sampled pre-infection), which suggests cross-reactive memory joined.

In TCRdb, the 5' RACE reads were re-called with MiXCR into one record per CDR3 protein. In the table there are about 240,000 distinct CDR3 sequences, 8.5% to 9.5% of which are singletons. J is TRBJ1-1 and V is TRBV5-1; D uncertain. This TCR was recovered from a young man who had mild COVID-19 (a few samples of this study predate the infection). Cell type and time point are not known. The sequencing sample was made of PBMCs or a T cell subset sorted from them (not recorded which). The CDR3 sequence: CASSLAGRAAFF. As DNA, the CDR3 is TGCGCCAGCAGCTTGGCAGGTCGGGCGGCTTTCTTT. Supplemented by reference TRBV5-1 and TRBJ1-1, the full variable domain reads KAGVTQTPRYLIKTRGQQVTLSCSPISGHRSVSWYQQTPGQGLQFLFEYFSETQRNKGNFPGRFSGRQFSNSRSEMNVSTLELGDSALYLCASSLAGRAAFFGQGTRLTVV.